A selection of T cell receptor beta chains follows, all from one sample in a study of T cells in Graves' hyperthyroidism and ophthalmopathy. One entry per CDR3 protein results from TCRdb running MiXCR on the multiplex PCR reads. The sample lists 700,000 or so distinct CDR3 sequences, roughly 15% seen once, with about an eighth in the top ten. Sequenced input: blood. The origin of the receptors is a woman between 50 and 59 years old with Graves' ophthalmopathy. CDR3s include the opening cysteine and the closing phenylalanine or tryptophan. A D gene is named only where the DNA matches it firmly. A clone size is listed for some rows: how often the clone was seen (once, few, many), or a class if it is expanded.

D gene	V gene	J gene	clone size	CDR3 protein	CDR3 DNA
-	TRBV2	TRBJ2-3	many	CASSVGGDTQYF	TGTGCCAGCAGTGTAGGGGGAGATACGCAGTATTTT
-	TRBV24-1	TRBJ2-1	many	CATSDLQLAGKGNEQFF	TGTGCCACCAGTGATTTGCAGTTAGCCGGCAAGGGCAATGAGCAGTTCTTC
TRBD1	TRBV12-3/TRBV12-4	TRBJ1-1	many	CASSLHRGNTEAFF	TGTGCCAGCAGTTTACACAGGGGGAACACTGAAGCTTTCTTT
TRBD1	TRBV5-1	TRBJ2-1	-	CASSLDFGQGAFSLYNEQFF	TGCGCCAGCAGCTTGGATTTCGGGCAGGGGGCTTTCTCTCTCTACAATGAGCAGTTCTTC
TRBD1	TRBV20-1	TRBJ1-2	once	CSAKDRGEIGYTF	TGCAGTGCCAAAGACAGGGGAGAAATTGGCTACACCTTC
-	TRBV19	TRBJ2-2	few	CASSRVAGGAGELFF	TGTGCCAGTAGTAGGGTTGCAGGGGGGGCCGGGGAGCTGTTTTTT
TRBD1	TRBV28	TRBJ2-5	many	CASGEGQAGKETQYF	TGTGCCAGCGGCGAAGGACAGGCAGGGAAAGAGACCCAGTACTTC
TRBD1	TRBV11-2	TRBJ2-7	-	CASSYDRDVEQYF	TGTGCCAGCAGTTATGACAGGGATGTCGAGCAGTACTTC
-	TRBV16	TRBJ1-4	few	CASSQSTGGNEKLFF	TGTGCCAGCAGCCAATCGACTGGAGGGAATGAAAAACTGTTTTTT
-	TRBV2	TRBJ2-6	many	CASRRVSGANVLTF	TGTGCCAGCAGGAGGGTCTCTGGGGCCAACGTCCTGACTTTC